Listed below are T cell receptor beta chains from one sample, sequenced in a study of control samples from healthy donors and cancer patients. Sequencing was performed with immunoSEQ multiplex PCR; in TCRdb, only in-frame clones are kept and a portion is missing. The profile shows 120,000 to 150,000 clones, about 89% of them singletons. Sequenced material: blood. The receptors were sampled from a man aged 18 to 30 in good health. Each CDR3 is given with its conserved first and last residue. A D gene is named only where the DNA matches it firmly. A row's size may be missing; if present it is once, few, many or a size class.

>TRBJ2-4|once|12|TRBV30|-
TGTGCCTGGAGTGTACTGGGGGGCATTCAGTACTTC
CAWSVLGGIQYF
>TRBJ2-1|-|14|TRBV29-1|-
TGCAGCGTTTCACTCCCGGCGCCCTACAATGAGCAGTTCTTC
CSVSLPAPYNEQFF
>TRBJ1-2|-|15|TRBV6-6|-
TGTGCCAGCAGTTACGGGGAGGGAGGTAATAATGGCTACACCTTC
CASSYGEGGNNGYTF
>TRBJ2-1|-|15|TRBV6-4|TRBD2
TGTGCCAGCAGTGAATGGCTAGCGGGAAGCAATGAGCAGTTCTTC
CASSEWLAGSNEQFF
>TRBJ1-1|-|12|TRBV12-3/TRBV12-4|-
TGTGCCAGCAGTTTAGAGGCCCTGGGAGCTTTCTTT
CASSLEALGAFF
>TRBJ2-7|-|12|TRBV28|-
TGTGCCAGCAGTGACAGGTTCTACGAGCAGTACTTC
CASSDRFYEQYF
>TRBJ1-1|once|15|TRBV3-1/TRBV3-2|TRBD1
TGTGCCAGCAGCGCCTCAGGGGGCGCGGACACTGAAGCTTTCTTT
CASSASGGADTEAFF
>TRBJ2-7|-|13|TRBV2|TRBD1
TGTGCCAGCACCGGACAGGGATCCTACGAGCAGTACTTC
CASTGQGSYEQYF
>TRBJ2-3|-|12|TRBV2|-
TGTGCCAGCGAAGGGAGCACAGATACGCAGTATTTT
CASEGSTDTQYF
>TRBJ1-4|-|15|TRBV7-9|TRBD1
TGTGCCAGCAGCTTACCGGGACAGCTTAATGAAAAACTGTTTTTT
CASSLPGQLNEKLFF
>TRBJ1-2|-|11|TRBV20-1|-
TGCAGTGCACGCCTCCTCTATGGCTACACCTTC
CSARLLYGYTF
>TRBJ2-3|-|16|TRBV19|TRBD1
TGTGCCAGTAGTATCGGCAGGGGGATAGTTCCAGATACGCAGTATTTT
CASSIGRGIVPDTQYF
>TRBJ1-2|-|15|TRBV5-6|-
TGTGCCAGCAGCTCATGGCCAGGGTATGGCTATGGCTACACCTTC
CASSSWPGYGYGYTF
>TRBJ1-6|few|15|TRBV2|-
TGTGCCAGCAGTGAAGCCGGGGGAGAGTATTCACCCCTCCACTTT
CASSEAGGEYSPLHF
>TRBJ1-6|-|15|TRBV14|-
TGTGCCAGCAGCCAAGGATCAGGGGTTAATTCACCCCTCCACTTT
CASSQGSGVNSPLHF